The 30 T cell receptor beta chains reported below all come from one sample, sequenced in a study of T cells after yellow fever vaccination. TCRdb recomputed calls from the 5' RACE reads with MiXCR, one row per CDR3 protein. The data hold 600,000 to 750,000 distinct CDR3 sequences, with roughly 12% observed a single time. The material was PBMCs, obtained on the day of the yellow fever booster vaccination. These receptors originate from a man aged 25 to 40 who received the YFV17D yellow fever vaccine.

The gene calls are TRBV3-1 and TRBJ2-1, with D perhaps TRBD2 (5 bases). Germline CDR1 LGHDT, CDR2 YNNKEL (reference sequence). V lost 3 bases and J 9 bases, leaving 18 bases between the germline ends. The CDR3 contains 15 residues. CDR3 DNA: TGTGCCAGCAGCCAGGAACCTGCCGAGGGAATTGAGCAGTTCTTC. Amino acids: CASSQEPAEGIEQFF.

The chain couples TRBV27 to TRBJ1-5, with 9 bases fitting TRBD1. CDR3 length: 14 residues. CDR1 and CDR2 (germline): MNHEY, SMNVEV (reference sequence). V shed 6 bases and J 6 bases; nucleotides not matched to a gene: 6. The CDR3 loop reads CASRRTGASQPQHF. The CDR3 nucleotides read TGTGCCAGCAGACGGACAGGGGCCTCTCAGCCCCAGCATTTT.

The chain has TRBV29-1 and TRBJ1-3; D not certain. This CDR3 spans 13 amino acids. V was clipped by 7 bases and J by 2 bases, with 12 bases between them. Germline V gene data show CDR1 as SQVTM and CDR2 as ANQGSEA. The DNA of the CDR3 is TGCAGCGCTTTTGACGGAACTGGAAACACCATATATTTT. Amino acid sequence: CSAFDGTGNTIYF.

Only a few counts were recorded for this clonotype. In DNA form, the CDR3 reads TGTGCCACCAGTGAAACCCCCCCAGGGGGCCAAAACACTGAAGCTTTCTTT. Amino acids: CATSETPPGGQNTEAFF. The chain links TRBV24-1 to TRBJ1-1, with 8 bases identical to TRBD1. The V gene's germline CDR1 is KGHDR and CDR2 SFDVKD. Trimming removed 4 bases from V and 2 bases from J; junction bases left unmatched: 11. There are 17 residues in the CDR3.

The chain links TRBV4-3 to TRBJ1-1; D gene ambiguous. The CDR3 covers 13 residues. V was trimmed by 7 bases and J by 2 bases, leaving 11 bases between them. Germline CDR1 and CDR2: LGHNA and YSLEER. The CDR3 loop is CASTLAPNTEAFF. DNA of the CDR3: TGCGCCAGCACCCTCGCCCCTAACACTGAAGCTTTCTTT.

There are a few counts of this clonotype. The gene calls are TRBV19 and TRBJ1-1, with D possibly matching TRBD1 (6 bases). Trimming took off 4 bases at V and 1 base at J, with 7 bases between the two ends. Looked up from germline, CDR1 is LNHDA and CDR2 is SQIVND (reference sequence). This CDR3 is 13 amino acids long. CDR3 nucleotides: TGTGCCAGTAGTACAGGGGCGAACACTGAAGCTTTCTTT. Its protein product is CASSTGANTEAFF.

The chain has TRBV20-1 and TRBJ1-1; D not certain. Germline V lookup: CDR1 DFQATT, CDR2 SNEGSKA (reference sequence). The V gene lost 6 bases and the J gene lost 0 bases, with 8 bases spanning the gap. This CDR3 region has 12 residues. CDR3: CSAPTVNTEAFF. CDR3 DNA sequence: TGCAGTGCGCCGACGGTGAACACTGAAGCTTTCTTT.

V gene TRBV24-1 combines with J gene TRBJ2-5, with D maybe TRBD1 (6 bases). Trimming shortened V by 3 bases and J by 5 bases, and 12 bases separated the two germline ends. The CDR3 totals 14 residues. Looked up from germline, CDR1 is KGHDR and CDR2 is SFDVKD. CDR3 sequence reads: CATSDTRGTETQYF. The CDR3 DNA is TGTGCCACCAGTGATACCAGGGGCACGGAGACCCAGTACTTC.

A remark on this clonotype: An end of the junction differs from the germline gene, which may be a read error. The V call is TRBV10-2, the J call TRBJ2-3; D perhaps matches TRBD1 (5 bases). The CDR3 covers 12 residues. Germline CDR1 reads WSHSY; CDR2 reads SAAADI. CDR3 sequence reads: CASSESVQGRDF. CDR3 bases: TGCGCCAGCAGTGAGTCGGTTCAGGGCAGGGATTTT.

The chain employs TRBV12-3 or TRBV12-4 and TRBJ2-4; 7 bases match TRBD1. The CDR3 has 15 residues. J was trimmed by 6 bases and V by 5 bases; bases with no gene match: 10. The CDR3, as DNA: TGTGCCAGCAGTGACAAGGGGGCGAGCGGAAACATTCAGTACTTC. This codes for CASSDKGASGNIQYF.

Written as DNA, the CDR3 is TGTGCCAGCTCACCGACAGCTCAAGAGACCCAGTACTTC. It yields the protein CASSPTAQETQYF. The chain is built from TRBV18 and TRBJ2-5; D is possibly TRBD1 (5 bases). This CDR3 has 13 amino acids. The V gene's germline CDR1 is KGHSH and CDR2 LQKENI. Trimming left V 3 bases short and J 2 bases short, with 7 bases between.

For the CDR3, the DNA is TGCGCCAGCAGTAAGGTTCTCGGGGAGACCCAGTACTTC. This codes for CASSKVLGETQYF. The chain uses TRBV5-1 and TRBJ2-5; no definite D call. Trimming removed 5 bases at V and 5 bases at J, with 13 bases between. The CDR3 extends over 13 amino acids. CDR1 SGHRS and CDR2 YFSETQ come from the germline V gene.

This clonotype came up a few times. The CDR3, as DNA: TGTGCCAGCAGCTTAGCTAGCGGATGGGGGGAGACCCAGTACTTC. This codes for CASSLASGWGETQYF. This chain links TRBV7-2 with TRBJ2-5; D might be TRBD2 (6 bases). The germline V and J ends were trimmed by 0 bases and 5 bases, with 13 bases remaining between them. This CDR3 spans 15 amino acids. From germline, CDR1 is SGHTA and CDR2 FQGNSA.

This clonotype has at least ten counts. The chain uses TRBV29-1 and TRBJ2-7; possible D gene TRBD2, 7 bases. The CDR3 covers 15 residues. Germline CDR1 and CDR2: SQVTM and ANQGSEA. The V gene lost 0 bases and the J gene lost 1 base, with 13 bases spanning the gap. CDR3 bases: TGCAGCGTTGAAGATCGGGGGGCAGGGTCCTACGAGCAGTACTTC. This codes for CSVEDRGAGSYEQYF.

This clonotype was recorded a few times. Sequence at one end of the junction differs from germline and may be a read error. The V and J genes are TRBV7-9 and TRBJ1-1; D remains unclear. CDR3 length: 13 residues. Germline CDR1 SEHNR, CDR2 FQNEAQ (reference sequence). CDR3 DNA: TGTGCCAGCAGATTAGAGGGCGGGGCTGAAGCTTTCTTT. Residues: CASRLEGGAEAFF. The full variable domain, in which reference TRBV7-9 and TRBJ1-1 provide the parts outside the CDR3, is DTGVSQNPRHKITKRGQNVTFRCDPISEHNRLYWYRQTLGQGPEFLTYFQNEAQLEKSRLLSDRFSAERPKGSFSTLEIQRTEQGDSAMYLCASRLEGGAEAFFGQGTRLTVV.

This clonotype has just a few counts. The V call is TRBV18, the J call TRBJ2-7, with D possibly being TRBD1 (7 bases). V was cut by 6 bases and J by 3 bases, with 18 bases left in between. Germline V gene lookup returns CDR1 KGHSH and CDR2 LQKENI. This CDR3 has 15 amino acids. CDR3 nucleotide sequence: TGTGCCAGCTCGGAGGGCAGGACAGGTGGCTACGAGCAGTACTTC. Its protein is CASSEGRTGGYEQYF.

This clonotype has at least ten counts. The chain uses TRBV4-2 and TRBJ1-1, with D perhaps matching TRBD1 (6 bases). In germline, CDR1 is LGHNA, CDR2 YNFKEQ. This CDR3 comprises 17 residues. V lost 0 bases, J lost 0 bases, and 14 bases lay in between. Written as DNA, the CDR3 is TGTGCCAGCAGCCAAGAAGGGCTAAGGGGGGTGAACACTGAAGCTTTCTTT. It encodes CASSQEGLRGVNTEAFF.

This clonotype was observed many times. The chain is built from TRBV5-1 and TRBJ2-1, with 13 nucleotides matching TRBD2. The CDR3 spans 15 residues. V lost 2 bases and J lost 8; bases outside the gene matches: 4. Germline CDR1 SGHRS, CDR2 YFSETQ. The CDR3 sequence: CASSFGTSGIHEQFF. The CDR3 DNA reads TGCGCCAGCAGCTTCGGGACTAGCGGGATCCATGAGCAGTTCTTC.

This sequence joins TRBV25-1 and TRBJ2-1; 8 nucleotides align to TRBD2. The CDR3 sequence is 16 residues long. Germline CDR1 MGHDK, CDR2 SYGVNS. V lost 2 bases to trimming and J lost 16 bases; unmatched junction nucleotides: 19. The CDR3 DNA is TGTGCCAGCAGTGAAGGCCGGTCGGCGGGAGGCGGCCCTCACTTCTTC. Its protein product is CASSEGRSAGGGPHFF.

This chain links TRBV7-9 with TRBJ2-3; D is ambiguous. The CDR3 is 16 amino acids. V was cut by 1 base and J by 7 bases, with 18 bases left in between. The germline CDR1 and CDR2 sequences are SEHNR and FQNEAQ (reference sequence). CDR3 in amino acids: CASSLVGAFASNTQYF. As DNA, the CDR3 is TGTGCCAGCAGCTTAGTTGGCGCGTTTGCTTCGAATACGCAGTATTTT.

This clonotype has just a few counts. This rearrangement joins TRBV9 to TRBJ1-1, with D perhaps matching TRBD1 (5 bases). This CDR3 is built from 17 residues. V was trimmed by 0 bases and J by 3 bases, leaving 18 bases between them. Germline CDR1 SGDLS, CDR2 YYNGEE. The CDR3 DNA reads TGTGCCAGCAGCGTAGAACAAGTTCGGCAGGGCCACACTGAAGCTTTCTTT. Residues: CASSVEQVRQGHTEAFF.

There are many counts of this clonotype. This sequence joins TRBV5-1 and TRBJ2-2; D perhaps matches TRBD2 (5 bases). Trimming removed 4 bases at V and 6 bases at J, with 13 bases between. This CDR3 has 14 residues. Germline assignment: CDR1 SGHRS and CDR2 YFSETQ. The CDR3, as DNA: TGCGCCAGCAGCCCGCGGGCAGATCCCGGGGAGCTGTTTTTT. It encodes CASSPRADPGELFF.

This clonotype has only a few counts. The chain carries TRBV7-2 and TRBJ1-5; TRBD1 might be the D (5 bases). The CDR3 extends over 15 amino acids. The germline V gene has CDR1 SGHTA and CDR2 FQGNSA. V was pared by 5 bases and J by 5 bases, with 16 bases between. The CDR3 sequence is CASSPQVGVDQPQHF. The CDR3 nucleotides read TGTGCCAGCAGCCCACAGGTAGGGGTCGATCAGCCCCAGCATTTT. The full variable domain, in which reference TRBV7-2 and TRBJ1-5 provide the parts outside the CDR3, is GAGVSQSPSNKVTEKGKDVELRCDPISGHTALYWYRQSLGQGLEFLIYFQGNSAPDKSGLPSDRFSAERTGGSVSTLTIQRTQQEDSAVYLCASSPQVGVDQPQHFGDGTRLSIL.

This clonotype was seen more than once but under ten times. V usage is TRBV7-9 and J usage is TRBJ1-1; D possibly corresponds to TRBD1 (6 bases). Trimming shortened V by 2 bases and J by 4 bases, and 11 bases separated the two germline ends. Germline lookup yields CDR1 SEHNR and CDR2 FQNEAQ (reference sequence). The CDR3 is 14 residues long. This chain's CDR3 is CASSLRGLPTEAFF. Here the CDR3 DNA reads TGTGCCAGCAGCTTAAGGGGGTTGCCCACTGAAGCTTTCTTT. Filled out from reference TRBV7-9 and TRBJ1-1, the complete variable domain reads DTGVSQNPRHKITKRGQNVTFRCDPISEHNRLYWYRQTLGQGPEFLTYFQNEAQLEKSRLLSDRFSAERPKGSFSTLEIQRTEQGDSAMYLCASSLRGLPTEAFFGQGTRLTVV.

This clonotype turned up a few times. This chain links TRBV11-2 with TRBJ2-7; 7 bases map to TRBD1. Germline CDR1 is SGHAT and CDR2 is FQNNGV. J gave up 0 bases and V 2 bases, and 4 bases lay outside the gene matches. The CDR3 is 15 amino acids. The CDR3 reads CASSLPGQLSYEQYF. CDR3 bases: TGTGCCAGCAGCTTACCGGGACAGCTCTCCTACGAGCAGTACTTC.

This clonotype was seen only a few times. This chain uses TRBV12-3 or TRBV12-4 with TRBJ1-4, with D possibly matching TRBD1 (6 bases). V was trimmed by 6 bases and J by 10 bases, leaving 21 bases between them. This CDR3 has 15 residues. The DNA of the CDR3 is TGTGCCAGCAGCCCCCCGTGGGACAACGGGGGAAAACTGTTTTTT. As protein: CASSPPWDNGGKLFF.

The V call is TRBV27, the J call TRBJ2-3, with a weak D call TRBD2 (8 bases). This CDR3 spans 17 amino acids. V gave up 5 bases and J gave up 1 base, with 19 bases separating them. Germline V lookup: CDR1 MNHEY, CDR2 SMNVEV (reference sequence). In nucleotides, the CDR3 is TGTGCCAGCAGTCTCACGTCGGGAGGGGGCCGCACAGATACGCAGTATTTT. Translated, it gives CASSLTSGGGRTDTQYF.

V gene TRBV25-1 combines with J gene TRBJ2-2, with 8 nucleotides matching TRBD1. V dropped 6 bases and J dropped 5; count of bases not matched to a gene: 20. Germline V gene data show CDR1 as MGHDK and CDR2 as SYGVNS. The CDR3 covers 19 residues. CDR3: CASSPGPGGSVFRTGELFF. The CDR3 DNA sequence: TGTGCCAGCAGCCCCGGGCCAGGGGGCTCAGTTTTTCGTACCGGGGAGCTGTTTTTT.

This rearrangement joins TRBV7-9 to TRBJ2-2, with D possibly TRBD1 on 5 matching bases. CDR1 and CDR2 (germline): SEHNR, FQNEAQ (reference sequence). The CDR3 sequence is 16 residues long. Trimming pared 3 bases from V and 2 bases from J, leaving 13 bases between. The CDR3 DNA follows: TGTGCCAGCAGCTTGGCAGGGATTTCAAACACCGGGGAGCTGTTTTTT. This encodes CASSLAGISNTGELFF.

The sample holds a few counts of this clonotype. The chain has TRBV12-3 or TRBV12-4 and TRBJ2-1, with D maybe TRBD2 (6 bases). The CDR3 totals 17 residues. Trimming shortened V by 1 base and J by 8 bases, and 21 bases separated the two germline ends. CDR3 coding DNA: TGTGCCAGCAGTTTAGAGATTGGCGGGATATTAGGCGATGAGCAGTTCTTC. Translation: CASSLEIGGILGDEQFF.